The source of this T cell receptor beta chain is a study of blood T cell repertoires in COVID-19. V lost 1 base and J 5 bases, leaving 18 bases between the germline ends. The CDR3 consists of 16 residues. Germline CDR1 is MNHNS and CDR2 is SASEGT. Sequencing used immunoSEQ multiplex PCR; TCRdb keeps in-frame clones, though not all of them. The sample contains some 110,000 clones, over 75% of which appear only once. The sequence derives from a human donor with active COVID-19. The donor label of this sample is uncertain. V and J are TRBV6-1 and TRBJ2-7, with D possibly matching TRBD2 (6 bases). Sequenced input: peripheral blood. In DNA, the CDR3 is TGTGCCAGCAGTGAAGAGCAGGGCCCCGGGACTCACGAGCAGTACTTC. This gives the protein CASSEEQGPGTHEQYF.